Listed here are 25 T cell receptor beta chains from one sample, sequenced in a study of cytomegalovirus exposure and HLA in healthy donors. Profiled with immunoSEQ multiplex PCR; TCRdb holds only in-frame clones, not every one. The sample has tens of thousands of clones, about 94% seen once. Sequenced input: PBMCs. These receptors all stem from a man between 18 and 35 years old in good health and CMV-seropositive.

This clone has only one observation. The CDR3 loop is CASSLSTGGNIQYF. CDR3 coding DNA: TGTGCCAGCAGCTTAAGCACAGGGGGAAACATTCAGTACTTC. V and J are TRBV11-1 and TRBJ2-4, with 8 positions matching TRBD1. The length of the CDR3 is 14 residues. Germline V gene sequence: CDR1 SGHAT, CDR2 FQDESV (reference sequence). The trim removed 2 bases at V and 6 bases at J, leaving 3 bases unmatched. Complete variable domain (other parts from reference TRBV11-1 and TRBJ2-4): EAEVAQSPRYKITEKSQAVAFWCDPISGHATLYWYRQILGQGPELLVQFQDESVVDDSQLPKDRFSAERLKGVDSTLKIQPAELGDSAMYLCASSLSTGGNIQYFGAGTRLSVL.

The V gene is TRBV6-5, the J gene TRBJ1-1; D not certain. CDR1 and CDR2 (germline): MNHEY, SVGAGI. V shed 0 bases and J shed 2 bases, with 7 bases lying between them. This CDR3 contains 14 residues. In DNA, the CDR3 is TGTGCCAGCAGTTACTCGTCCAGAAACACTGAAGCTTTCTTT. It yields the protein CASSYSSRNTEAFF.

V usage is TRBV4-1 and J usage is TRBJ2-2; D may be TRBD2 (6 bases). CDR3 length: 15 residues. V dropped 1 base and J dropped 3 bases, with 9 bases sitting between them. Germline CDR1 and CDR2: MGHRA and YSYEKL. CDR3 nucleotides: TGCGCCAGCAGCCAAGTTGGGGGGTACACCGGGGAGCTGTTTTTT. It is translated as CASSQVGGYTGELFF.

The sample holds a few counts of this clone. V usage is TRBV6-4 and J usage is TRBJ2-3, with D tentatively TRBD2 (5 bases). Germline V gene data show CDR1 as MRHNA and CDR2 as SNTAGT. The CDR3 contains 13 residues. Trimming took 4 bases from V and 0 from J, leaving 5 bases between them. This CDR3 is CASSGGSTDTQYF. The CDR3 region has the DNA TGTGCCAGCAGTGGCGGGAGCACAGATACGCAGTATTTT.

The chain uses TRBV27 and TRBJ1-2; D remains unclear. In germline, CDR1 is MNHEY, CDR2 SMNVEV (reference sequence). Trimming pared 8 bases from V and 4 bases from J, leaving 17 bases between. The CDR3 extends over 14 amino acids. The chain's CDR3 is CASGIPSASYGYTF. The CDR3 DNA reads TGTGCCAGCGGAATCCCCAGCGCATCCTATGGCTACACCTTC.

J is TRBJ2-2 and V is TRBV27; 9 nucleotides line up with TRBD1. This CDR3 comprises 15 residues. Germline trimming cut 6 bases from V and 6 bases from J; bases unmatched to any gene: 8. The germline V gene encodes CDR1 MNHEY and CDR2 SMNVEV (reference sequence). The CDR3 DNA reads TGTGCCAGCAGGGGGACAGGGCCCTGGGCCGGGGAGCTGTTTTTT. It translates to CASRGTGPWAGELFF.

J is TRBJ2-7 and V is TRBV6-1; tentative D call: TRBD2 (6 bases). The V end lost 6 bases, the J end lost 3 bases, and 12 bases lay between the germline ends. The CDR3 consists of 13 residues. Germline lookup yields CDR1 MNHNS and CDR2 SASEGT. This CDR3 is CASRREAGYEQYF. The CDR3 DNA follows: TGTGCCAGCAGGAGGGAGGCTGGCTACGAGCAGTACTTC.

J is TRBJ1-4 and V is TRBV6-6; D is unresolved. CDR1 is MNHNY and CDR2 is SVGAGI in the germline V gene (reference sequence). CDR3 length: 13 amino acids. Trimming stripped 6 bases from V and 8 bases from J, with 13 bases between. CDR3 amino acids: CASSLAVGEKLFF. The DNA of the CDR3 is TGTGCCAGCAGCCTCGCCGTGGGCGAAAAACTGTTTTTT.

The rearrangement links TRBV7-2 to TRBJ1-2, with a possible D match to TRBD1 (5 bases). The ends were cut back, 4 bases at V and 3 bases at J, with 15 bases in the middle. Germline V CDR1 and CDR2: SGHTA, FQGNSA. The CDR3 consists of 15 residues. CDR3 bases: TGTGCCAGCAGCTCCCCGGGGGAAATTTACTATGGCTACACCTTC. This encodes CASSSPGEIYYGYTF.

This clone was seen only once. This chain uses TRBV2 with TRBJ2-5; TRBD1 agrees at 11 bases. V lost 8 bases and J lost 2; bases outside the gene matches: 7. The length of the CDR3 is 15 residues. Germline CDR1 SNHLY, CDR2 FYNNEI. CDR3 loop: CASGRTGGQQETQYF. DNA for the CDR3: TGTGCCAGCGGGAGGACAGGGGGCCAACAAGAGACCCAGTACTTC.

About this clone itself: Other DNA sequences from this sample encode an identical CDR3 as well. In DNA form, the CDR3 reads TGTGCCAGCAGTTATTTGGGCGAGACCCAGTACTTC. It specifies CASSYLGETQYF. This sequence joins TRBV27 and TRBJ2-5; no clear D gene. There are 12 residues in the CDR3. CDR1 is MNHEY, CDR2 SMNVEV, per germline (reference sequence). V lost 4 bases and J 5 bases, leaving 8 bases between the germline ends.

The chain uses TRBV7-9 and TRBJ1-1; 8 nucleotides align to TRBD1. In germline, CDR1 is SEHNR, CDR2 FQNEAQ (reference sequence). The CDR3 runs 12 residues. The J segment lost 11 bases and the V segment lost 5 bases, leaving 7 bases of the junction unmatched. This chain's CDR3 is CASSPGRDRAFF. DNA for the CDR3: TGTGCCAGCAGCCCAGGGCGGGACAGGGCTTTCTTT.

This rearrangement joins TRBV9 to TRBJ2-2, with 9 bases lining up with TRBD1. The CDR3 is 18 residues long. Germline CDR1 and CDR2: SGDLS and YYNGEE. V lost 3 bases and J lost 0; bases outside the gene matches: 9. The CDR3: CASSARQGVAANTGELFF. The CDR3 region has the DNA TGTGCCAGCAGCGCTCGACAGGGGGTCGCCGCGAACACCGGGGAGCTGTTTTTT. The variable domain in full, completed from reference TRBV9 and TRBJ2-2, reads DSGVTQTPKHLITATGQRVTLRCSPRSGDLSVYWYQQSLDQGLQFLIQYYNGEERAKGNILERFSAQQFPDLHSELNLSSLELGDSALYFCASSARQGVAANTGELFFGEGSRLTVL.

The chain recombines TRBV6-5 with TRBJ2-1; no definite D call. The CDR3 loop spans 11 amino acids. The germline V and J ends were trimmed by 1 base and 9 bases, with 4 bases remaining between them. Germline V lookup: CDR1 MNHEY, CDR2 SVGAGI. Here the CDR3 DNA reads TGTGCCAGCAGTTACTTAGCTGAGCAGTTCTTC. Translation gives CASSYLAEQFF.

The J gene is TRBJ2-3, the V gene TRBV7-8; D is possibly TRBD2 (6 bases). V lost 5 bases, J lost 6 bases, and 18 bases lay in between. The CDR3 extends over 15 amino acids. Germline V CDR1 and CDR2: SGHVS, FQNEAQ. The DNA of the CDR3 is TGTGCCAGCAGCCATTCCCGGGACTCTTGGGATACGCAGTATTTT. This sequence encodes CASSHSRDSWDTQYF. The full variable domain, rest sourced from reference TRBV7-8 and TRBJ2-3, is GAGVSQSPRYKVAKRGQDVALRCDPISGHVSLFWYQQALGQGPEFLTYFQNEAQLDKSGLPSDRFFAERPEGSVSTLKIQRTQQEDSAVYLCASSHSRDSWDTQYFGPGTRLTVL.

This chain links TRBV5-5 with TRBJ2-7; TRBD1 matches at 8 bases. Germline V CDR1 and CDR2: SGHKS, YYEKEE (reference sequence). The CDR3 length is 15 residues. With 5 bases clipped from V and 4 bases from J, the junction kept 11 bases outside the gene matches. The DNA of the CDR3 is TGTGCCAGCAGACCGACAGGGGCCATAGGGTACGAGCAGTACTTC. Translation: CASRPTGAIGYEQYF. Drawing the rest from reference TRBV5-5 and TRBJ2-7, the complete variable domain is DAGVTQSPTHLIKTRGQQVTLRCSPISGHKSVSWYQQVLGQGPQFIFQYYEKEERGRGNFPDRFSARQFPNYSSELNVNALLLGDSALYLCASRPTGAIGYEQYFGPGTRLTVT.

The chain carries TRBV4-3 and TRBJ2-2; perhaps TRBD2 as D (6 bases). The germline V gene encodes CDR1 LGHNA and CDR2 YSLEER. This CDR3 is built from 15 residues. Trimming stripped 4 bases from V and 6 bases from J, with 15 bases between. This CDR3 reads CASSRKTSSPGELFF. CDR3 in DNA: TGCGCCAGCAGCCGCAAAACTAGCAGTCCCGGGGAGCTGTTTTTT.

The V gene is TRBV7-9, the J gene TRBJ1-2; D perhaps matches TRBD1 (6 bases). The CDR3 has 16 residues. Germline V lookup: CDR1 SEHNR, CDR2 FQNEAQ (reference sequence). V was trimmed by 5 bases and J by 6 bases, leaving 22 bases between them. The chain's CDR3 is CASSPKTGTNFDGYTF. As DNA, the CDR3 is TGTGCCAGCAGCCCAAAAACAGGGACAAATTTCGATGGCTACACCTTC.

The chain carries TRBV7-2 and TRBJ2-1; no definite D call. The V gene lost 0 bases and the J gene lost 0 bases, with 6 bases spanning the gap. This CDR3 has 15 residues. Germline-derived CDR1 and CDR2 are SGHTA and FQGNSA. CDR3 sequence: CASSLAFSSYNEQFF. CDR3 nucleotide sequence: TGTGCCAGCAGCTTAGCGTTCAGCTCCTACAATGAGCAGTTCTTC.

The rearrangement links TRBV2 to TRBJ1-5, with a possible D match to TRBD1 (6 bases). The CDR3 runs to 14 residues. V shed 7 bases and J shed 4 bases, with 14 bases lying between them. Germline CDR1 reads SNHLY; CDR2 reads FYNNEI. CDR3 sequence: CASNQQQGNQPQHF. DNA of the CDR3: TGTGCCAGCAACCAACAACAGGGTAATCAGCCCCAGCATTTT.

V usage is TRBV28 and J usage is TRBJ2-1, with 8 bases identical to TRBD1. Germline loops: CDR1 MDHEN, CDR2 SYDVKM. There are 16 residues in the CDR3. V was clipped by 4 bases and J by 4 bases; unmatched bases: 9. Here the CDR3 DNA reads TGTGCCAGCAGTTCAACCCTAACAGGGGGGTACAATGAGCAGTTCTTC. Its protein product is CASSSTLTGGYNEQFF.

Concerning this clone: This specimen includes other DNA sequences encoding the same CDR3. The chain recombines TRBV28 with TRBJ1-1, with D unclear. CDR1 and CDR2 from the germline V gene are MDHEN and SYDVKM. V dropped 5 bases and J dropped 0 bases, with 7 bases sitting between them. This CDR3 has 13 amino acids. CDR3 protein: CASSADMNTEAFF. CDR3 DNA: TGTGCCAGCAGTGCAGACATGAACACTGAAGCTTTCTTT. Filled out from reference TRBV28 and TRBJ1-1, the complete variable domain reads DVKVTQSSRYLVKRTGEKVFLECVQDMDHENMFWYRQDPGLGLRLIYFSYDVKMKEKGDIPEGYSVSREKKERFSLILESASTNQTSMYLCASSADMNTEAFFGQGTRLTVV.

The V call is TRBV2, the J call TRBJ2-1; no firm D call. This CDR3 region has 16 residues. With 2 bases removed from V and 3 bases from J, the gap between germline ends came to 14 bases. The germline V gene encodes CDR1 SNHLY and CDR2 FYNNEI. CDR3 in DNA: TGTGCCAGCAGTGAAATAGAGGCGGTAGTCTACAATGAGCAGTTCTTC. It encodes CASSEIEAVVYNEQFF. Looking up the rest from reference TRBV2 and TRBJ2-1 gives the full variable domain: EPEVTQTPSHQVTQMGQEVILRCVPISNHLYFYWYRQILGQKVEFLVSFYNNEISEKSEIFDDQFSVERPDGSNFTLKIRSTKLEDSAMYFCASSEIEAVVYNEQFFGPGTRLTVL.

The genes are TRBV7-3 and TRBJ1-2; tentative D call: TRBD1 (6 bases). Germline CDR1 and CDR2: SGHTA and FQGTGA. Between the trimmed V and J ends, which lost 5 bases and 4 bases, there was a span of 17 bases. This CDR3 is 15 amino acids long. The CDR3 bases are TGTGCCAGCAGCCTCCTCCCCGGGACATCCTATGGCTACACCTTC. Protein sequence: CASSLLPGTSYGYTF.

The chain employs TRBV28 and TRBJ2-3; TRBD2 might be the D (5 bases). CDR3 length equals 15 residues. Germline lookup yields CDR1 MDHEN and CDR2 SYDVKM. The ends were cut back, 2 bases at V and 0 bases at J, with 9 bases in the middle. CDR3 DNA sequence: TGTGCCAGCAGTTTAACGGGGAGTAGCACAGATACGCAGTATTTT. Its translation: CASSLTGSSTDTQYF.